This is a list of T cell receptor beta chains from one sample in a study of blood T cell repertoires in COVID-19. Repertoires were generated with immunoSEQ multiplex PCR, while TCRdb's copy carries only in-frame clones and drops some. The sample holds some 73,000 clones, about 93% seen once. The sequenced sample consisted of peripheral blood. All receptors come from a human donor in a cohort sampled during active COVID-19. CDR3s include the opening cysteine and the closing phenylalanine or tryptophan. A D gene is named only where the DNA matches it firmly. Clone size, where shown, is once, few, many, or a class for clones that have expanded.

j_call	d_call	clone_size	v_call	cdr3_nt	cdr3_aa
TRBJ1-1	TRBD1	-	TRBV19	TGTGCCAGTAGTACCCGTAGACAGGGCATGAACACTGAAGCTTTCTTT	CASSTRRQGMNTEAFF
TRBJ1-1	TRBD1	-	TRBV2	TGTGCCAGCAGCGACAGGGGGCGGAGCACTGAAGCTTTCTTT	CASSDRGRSTEAFF
TRBJ1-1	TRBD1	-	TRBV19	TGTGCCAGTACTCCGGGGCGGGACAGGTCGAACACTGAAGCTTTCTTT	CASTPGRDRSNTEAFF
TRBJ1-1	-	-	TRBV7-2	TGTGCCAGCAGCCCAGCGGCAGGAACTGAAGCTTTCTTT	CASSPAAGTEAFF
TRBJ2-5	-	-	TRBV20-1	TGCAGTGCTAGTTTAGCTGCGGGCCCCCTTCAAGAGACCCAGTACTTC	CSASLAAGPLQETQYF
TRBJ2-3	-	-	TRBV6-5	TGTGCCAGCAGTCCTTTTGACAAAACAGATACGCAGTATTTT	CASSPFDKTDTQYF
TRBJ1-1	-	-	TRBV6-1	TGTGCCAGCAGTGAGGGAGGGGGGGAAGCTTTCTTT	CASSEGGGEAFF
TRBJ2-3	TRBD1	-	TRBV7-6	TGTGCCAGCAGCTTATTGGGACAGGGTGTGACAGATACGCAGTATTTT	CASSLLGQGVTDTQYF
TRBJ2-5	TRBD2	-	TRBV7-8	TGTGCCAGCAGCGGACTAGCGGGGGGGGTTGGAGAGACCCAGTACTTC	CASSGLAGGVGETQYF
TRBJ2-5	TRBD2	-	TRBV19	TGTGCCAGTAGTATACTGAGCGGGGGGGCCTGGGAGACCCAGTACTTC	CASSILSGGAWETQYF
TRBJ2-1	-	-	TRBV5-4	TGTGCCAGCAGCTCGGGACTCACGAGCTCCTACAATGAGCAGTTCTTC	CASSSGLTSSYNEQFF
TRBJ1-1	TRBD1	-	TRBV6-6	TGTGCCAGCAGTTATACAGGGGGCCACCTCCCTGAAGCTTTCTTT	CASSYTGGHLPEAFF
TRBJ1-2	-	-	TRBV6-5	TGTGCCAGCAGTTACGGGGGACTCTATGGCTACACCTTC	CASSYGGLYGYTF
TRBJ2-5	-	few	TRBV29-1	TGCAGCGTTGAATCGTGGCAGACCCAGTACTTC	CSVESWQTQYF
TRBJ1-2	-	-	TRBV6-1	TGTGCCAGCAGTGAACTTGCAGGGGCGAATGGCTACACCTTC	CASSELAGANGYTF
TRBJ2-7	TRBD2	-	TRBV19	TGTGCCAGTAGGTTAAGCGGGAACTCCTACGAGCAGTACTTC	CASRLSGNSYEQYF
TRBJ2-3	-	-	TRBV5-1	TGCGCCAGCAGCTTGGGATACGCGGGTGGTAGCACAGATACGCAGTATTTT	CASSLGYAGGSTDTQYF
TRBJ1-1	TRBD1	-	TRBV5-1	TGCGCCAGCAGCTCAGCTCTAGGACAGGTCACTGAAGCTTTCTTT	CASSSALGQVTEAFF
TRBJ2-7	TRBD1	-	TRBV7-2	TGTGCCAGCAGCGGAGGGACAGGGGGCGCAGTCCACGAGCAGTACTTC	CASSGGTGGAVHEQYF
TRBJ2-1	-	-	TRBV5-1	TGCGCCAGCAGCCGGTTCGGGGTCAGTGAGTATGAGCAGTTCTTC	CASSRFGVSEYEQFF
TRBJ2-2	TRBD1	-	TRBV19	TGTGCCAGTAGTAGCGGACAGGGAAGTTCGAACACCGGGGAGCTGTTTTTT	CASSSGQGSSNTGELFF